A selection of T cell receptor beta chains follows, all from one sample in a study of blood T cell repertoires in COVID-19. Measured with immunoSEQ multiplex PCR; TCRdb has only the in-frame clones, and not every one. Of about 180,000 clones listed, about 88% were seen once; the top ten hold roughly 1.2%. The source material was PBMCs or T cells enriched from blood (not recorded which). The origin of the receptors is a human donor with acute COVID-19. The donor label of this sample is uncertain. The CDR3 runs from the conserved cysteine through the conserved F or W.

CASSLDRVHEQYF	TRBV19	TRBJ2-7
CASSPKGRFGYTF	TRBV18	TRBJ1-2
CASSPSRRDYGYTF	TRBV7-4	TRBJ1-2
CASSQEGDFGTQYF	TRBV3-1/TRBV3-2	TRBJ2-3
CASSEGQGTPQGQFF	TRBV2	TRBJ2-1
CASSSTGRTDTQYF	TRBV11-2	TRBJ2-3
CASSVTGDQNTGELFF	TRBV9	TRBJ2-2
CASDIQGRSSEQYF	TRBV13	TRBJ2-7
CSVEVGTGVTNYEQYF	TRBV29-1	TRBJ2-7
CASSLDRQQSGNTIYF	TRBV5-4	TRBJ1-3
CASSQAYGANVLTF	TRBV4-2	TRBJ2-6